This TCR beta chain derives from a study of T-cell memory formation after mild COVID-19. TCRdb reanalysed the 5' RACE reads using MiXCR and keeps one entry per CDR3 protein. The sample lists about 260,000 distinct CDR3 sequences, roughly 16% seen once, with around 23% in the top ten. This CDR3 is 14 amino acids long. V lost 6 bases and J lost 6; bases outside the gene matches: 4. The genes are TRBV12-3 or TRBV12-4 and TRBJ1-6; 8 bases line up with TRBD1. Sequencing was carried out using PBMCs or a T cell subset sorted from them (not recorded which). The sequence was collected from a man aged 18 to 35 who had mild COVID-19 (a few samples of this study predate the infection). Cell type and time point are not known. In DNA, the CDR3 is TGTGCCAGCAGAAAGACAGGGGCTAATTCACCCCTCCACTTT. This translates into CASRKTGANSPLHF.